Sequencing of this TCR beta chain was carried out in a study of early T cells in non-severe SARS-CoV-2 infection. Study-wide points: Private and CD4 specificities were missed by VDJdb matching, skewed to anti-spike CD8.

The CDR3 totals 14 residues. Trimming pared 1 base from V and 4 bases from J, leaving 9 bases between. Germline loops: CDR1 SGHTA, CDR2 FQGNSA. In this sample, this clonotype turned up many times. The antigen is unknown. cDNA molecules, individually, were tagged with unique molecular identifiers. MiXCR was run by TCRdb on the 5' RACE reads, yielding one entry per CDR3 protein. The table shows tens of thousands of distinct CDR3 sequences, with 12% occurring only once. This TCR was sampled from an adult who was a healthcare worker with PCR-confirmed SARS-CoV-2 infection or an uninfected control (not recorded which). The specimen was whole blood. The J gene is TRBJ2-3, the V gene TRBV7-2; D perhaps matches TRBD2 (5 bases). CDR3 nucleotides: TGTGCCAGCAGCTTAGATGCGGGTTCAGATACGCAGTATTTT. This codes for CASSLDAGSDTQYF. Drawing the rest from reference TRBV7-2 and TRBJ2-3, the complete variable domain is GAGVSQSPSNKVTEKGKDVELRCDPISGHTALYWYRQSLGQGLEFLIYFQGNSAPDKSGLPSDRFSAERTGGSVSTLTIQRTQQEDSAVYLCASSLDAGSDTQYFGPGTRLTVL.